These 6 T cell receptor beta chains came from one sample sequenced in a study of blood T cells in healthy people across ages. Through a sample-barcoded 5' primer and a J-beta primer mix, a second PCR was run for about 6 to 11 cycles. MiXCR, run by TCRdb on the 5' RACE reads, gives a single entry per CDR3 protein. In the table there are around 780,000 distinct CDR3 sequences, approximately 60% of which are singletons. The specimen sequenced was blood. These receptor sequences come from a man in his forties or fifties in good health.

The rearrangement links TRBV25-1 to TRBJ2-3; maybe TRBD2 (5 bases). The CDR3 covers 15 residues. The germline V gene encodes CDR1 MGHDK and CDR2 SYGVNS. Trimming pared 2 bases from V and 4 bases from J, leaving 13 bases between. CDR3 DNA sequence: TGTGCCAGCAGTGAAAACTCGCTTAGCGCAGATACGCAGTATTTT. It codes for CASSENSLSADTQYF.

The chain links TRBV20-1 to TRBJ1-2; D is uncertain. Germline V gene data show CDR1 as DFQATT and CDR2 as SNEGSKA (reference sequence). This CDR3 comprises 13 residues. V lost 5 bases and J lost 8, with 18 bases in between. The CDR3 reads CSAPQAGTIGYTF. The CDR3 DNA reads TGCAGTGCTCCCCAGGCTGGAACGATAGGCTACACCTTC.

The CDR3 reads CASSQPGEESGYTF. The CDR3 nucleotides read TGCGCCAGCAGCCAACCCGGAGAGGAGAGCGGCTACACCTTC. The chain carries TRBV4-3 and TRBJ1-2; no definite D call. Per germline, CDR1 LGHNA and CDR2 YSLEER. CDR3 size: 14 residues. Trimming cost V 2 bases and J 8 bases, with 15 bases left between them.

V gene TRBV19 combines with J gene TRBJ2-5; TRBD2 matches at 9 bases. Germline values: CDR1 LNHDA, CDR2 SQIVND (reference sequence). Unmatched junction bases numbered 7, after V lost 3 bases and J lost 5 bases. This CDR3 comprises 15 residues. This CDR3 is CASSIRRGGPETQYF. CDR3 coding DNA: TGTGCCAGTAGTATTCGGCGGGGGGGCCCTGAGACCCAGTACTTC.

This sequence joins TRBV12-3 or TRBV12-4 and TRBJ2-6, with D tentatively TRBD2 (5 bases). The CDR3 is 16 amino acids. The V and J ends lost 6 bases and 0 bases respectively, with 12 bases between them. The CDR3 sequence: CASRVSGNSGANVLTF. The DNA for the CDR3 is TGTGCCAGCAGGGTCTCGGGAAACTCTGGGGCCAACGTCCTGACTTTC.

The V and J genes are TRBV29-1 and TRBJ1-5, with 10 bases lining up with TRBD1. With V trimmed by 7 bases and J by 5 bases, 8 bases remained unmatched. Germline lookup yields CDR1 SQVTM and CDR2 ANQGSEA. There are 14 residues in the CDR3. CDR3 in amino acids: CSAETGGADQPQHF. The CDR3 DNA reads as TGCAGCGCCGAGACAGGGGGCGCAGATCAGCCCCAGCATTTT.